These 15 T cell receptor beta chains were sequenced from one sample in a study of blood T cell repertoires in COVID-19. Assay: immunoSEQ multiplex PCR; the TCRdb copy retains only in-frame clones and omits some. The sample lists about 15,000 clones, about 91% occurring once. Specimen: peripheral blood. The receptors originated from a human donor in a cohort sampled during active COVID-19.

The V and J genes are TRBV4-1 and TRBJ1-2; perhaps TRBD1 as D (6 bases). Germline assignment: CDR1 MGHRA and CDR2 YSYEKL. This CDR3 has 12 amino acids. CDR3 region: CASAGGNYGYTF. Written as DNA, the CDR3 is TGCGCTAGCGCGGGGGGCAACTATGGCTACACCTTC.

The chain joins TRBV2 to TRBJ2-2, with 8 bases fitting TRBD1. The CDR3 loop spans 17 amino acids. Germline V lookup: CDR1 SNHLY, CDR2 FYNNEI. V lost 6 bases to trimming and J lost 7 bases; unmatched junction nucleotides: 16. Here the CDR3 reads CASRPLGRGLSGGELFF. The DNA for the CDR3 is TGTGCCAGCAGGCCCCTCGGCAGGGGGCTGAGTGGCGGGGAGCTGTTTTTT.

The V and J genes are TRBV5-8 and TRBJ2-1, with 7 bases aligning to TRBD2. The CDR3 is 15 amino acids. Germline V CDR1 and CDR2: SGHTS, YDEGEE. With V trimmed by 1 base and J by 1 base, 2 bases remained unmatched. The CDR3 loop reads CASSLKLASYNEQFF. CDR3 nucleotides: TGTGCCAGCAGCTTGAAACTAGCGTCCTACAATGAGCAGTTCTTC. Complete variable domain (other parts from reference TRBV5-8 and TRBJ2-1): EAGVTQSPTHLIKTRGQQATLRCSPISGHTSVYWYQQALGLGLQFLLWYDEGEERNRGNFPPRFSGRQFPNYSSELNVNALELEDSALYLCASSLKLASYNEQFFGPGTRLTVL.

The chain recombines TRBV10-3 with TRBJ2-5, with 8 bases fitting TRBD1. The germline CDR1 and CDR2 sequences are ENHRY and SYGVKD. The CDR3 covers 14 residues. After removal of 4 bases from V and 4 bases from J, the junction contained 5 bases not matched to a gene. CDR3 in amino acids: CAISVTGGRETQYF. CDR3 nucleotide sequence: TGTGCCATCAGTGTAACAGGGGGGAGAGAGACCCAGTACTTC.

The gene calls are TRBV6-5 and TRBJ2-5; D remains unclear. The CDR3 consists of 13 residues. Germline values: CDR1 MNHEY, CDR2 SVGAGI. V lost 3 bases, J lost 2 bases, and 7 bases lay in between. The CDR3 here is CASSYVRQETQYF. The CDR3 coding sequence is TGTGCCAGCAGTTATGTTCGGCAAGAGACCCAGTACTTC.

This clone was counted once. The V and J genes are TRBV11-3 and TRBJ2-5; 8 bases map to TRBD2. J lost 1 base, V lost 5 bases, and 6 bases had no gene match. The CDR3 is made up of 15 amino acids. Germline CDR1 SGHNT, CDR2 YENEEA. In DNA form, the CDR3 reads TGTGCCAGCAGCGCCGCGGGGGGAGCCCAAGAGACCCAGTACTTC. Residues: CASSAAGGAQETQYF.

The V and J genes are TRBV30 and TRBJ1-6, with a tentative D call TRBD1 (5 bases). This CDR3 contains 14 residues. Germline V lookup: CDR1 GTSNPN, CDR2 SVGIG (reference sequence). Between the trimmed V and J ends, which lost 3 bases and 7 bases, there was a span of 13 bases. The CDR3 DNA reads as TGTGCCTGGAGAGCCGGGGGAGGGAATTCACCCCTCCACTTT. It codes for CAWRAGGGNSPLHF.

This sequence joins TRBV5-1 and TRBJ2-3; TRBD2 matches at 15 bases. The CDR3 loop spans 17 amino acids. V was clipped by 1 base and J by 5 bases; unmatched bases: 5. CDR1 SGHRS and CDR2 YFSETQ come from the germline V gene. The CDR3 DNA follows: TGCGCCAGCAGCTTGAACAGGGGACTAGCGGGAGGAGATACGCAGTATTTT. This codes for CASSLNRGLAGGDTQYF.

The rearrangement links TRBV18 to TRBJ1-6; 7 bases map to TRBD1. Germline values: CDR1 KGHSH, CDR2 LQKENI. The CDR3 runs to 15 residues. The J segment lost 10 bases and the V segment lost 5 bases, leaving 11 bases of the junction unmatched. CDR3 protein: CASSSNRGQRSPLHF. The CDR3 nucleotides are TGTGCCAGCTCATCAAACAGGGGCCAGCGATCACCCCTCCACTTT.

The V gene is TRBV6-5, the J gene TRBJ2-7; a possible D gene is TRBD1 (5 bases). Germline CDR1 and CDR2: MNHEY and SVGAGI. Trimming took 7 bases from V and 8 from J, leaving 15 bases between them. This CDR3 is built from 12 residues. For the CDR3, the DNA is TGTGCCAGCAACACAGGCGGCCTGCAGCAGTACTTC. Its translation: CASNTGGLQQYF.

The J gene is TRBJ2-3, the V gene TRBV6-5; no definite D call. Germline-derived CDR1 and CDR2 are MNHEY and SVGAGI. CDR3 length equals 14 residues. The V end was cut by 8 bases, the J end by 11 bases, with 23 bases between. CDR3 bases: TGTGCCAGCGTGGAGAGAGCAATGGTAGTTGAGCAGTATTTT. It yields the protein CASVERAMVVEQYF.

The chain combines TRBV18 with TRBJ1-5; D uncertain. Per the germline V gene, CDR1 is KGHSH and CDR2 is LQKENI. Trimming shortened V by 2 bases and J by 4 bases, and 6 bases separated the two germline ends. The CDR3 has 13 amino acids. The CDR3 reads CASSPERNQPQHF. CDR3 nucleotide sequence: TGTGCCAGCTCACCAGAGCGTAATCAGCCCCAGCATTTT.

The chain carries TRBV30 and TRBJ2-1, with TRBD2 matching over 8 bases. The CDR3 has 17 amino acids. V shed 3 bases and J 2 bases; nucleotides not matched to a gene: 12. Germline V lookup: CDR1 GTSNPN, CDR2 SVGIG (reference sequence). CDR3 nucleotides: TGTGCCTGGAGAGCCAGGGAGGGGACTAGGCCCTACAATGAGCAGTTCTTC. It encodes CAWRAREGTRPYNEQFF. The entire variable domain, with the rest obtained from reference TRBV30 and TRBJ2-1, is as follows: SQTIHQWPATLVQPVGSPLSLECTVEGTSNPNLYWYRQAAGRGLQLLFYSVGIGQISSEVPQNLSASRPQDRQFILSSKKLLLSDSGFYLCAWRAREGTRPYNEQFFGPGTRLTVL.

CDR3 amino acids: CASSYRDTDTQYF. DNA of the CDR3: TGCGCCAGCAGCTACAGGGACACAGATACGCAGTATTTT. The chain employs TRBV5-1 and TRBJ2-3; perhaps TRBD1 as D (6 bases). The CDR3 loop spans 13 amino acids. V was shortened by 3 bases and J by 2 bases, with 7 bases between the two germline ends. Germline CDR1 reads SGHRS; CDR2 reads YFSETQ.

V usage is TRBV7-2 and J usage is TRBJ2-1, with 9 bases that match TRBD2. Germline V gene data show CDR1 as SGHTA and CDR2 as FQGNSA. The V gene end was trimmed by 1 base and the J gene end by 5 bases; junction bases not matched to a gene: 12. The CDR3 has 18 amino acids. This CDR3 is CASSLEGTSGRFHNEQFF. The CDR3 DNA reads as TGTGCCAGCAGCTTAGAGGGGACGAGCGGGAGGTTCCACAATGAGCAGTTCTTC.